This is a list of T cell receptor beta chains from one sample in a study of identical twins. TCRdb fed the 5' RACE reads into MiXCR, producing one record per CDR3 protein. The profile shows some 300,000 distinct CDR3 sequences, 9% to 15% of them singletons. These data were also reused for a study on yellow fever vaccine responses in identical twins.

The sequenced material came from CD8+ T cells sorted from blood. Every receptor here comes from a woman under 30 in good health. CDR3s include the opening cysteine and the closing phenylalanine or tryptophan. A D gene is named only where the DNA matches it firmly. Size is stated for part of the rows, as once, few or many counts, or as a class when the clone is expanded.

>few|.|TRBV14
CASSQAGTPTYEQYF
>few|.|TRBV15
CATSRVRFTDTQYF
>few|.|TRBV28
CASGGFSNQPQHF
>few|.|TRBV20-1
CSAPLETQYF
>.|TRBD2|TRBV20-1
CSAEREGPDTQYF
>few|.|TRBV2
CASSEADFNQPQHF
>few|TRBD2|TRBV15
CATSRDRLAGSYNEQFF
>few|.|TRBV4-2
CASSQGLLPGELFF
>.|TRBD1|TRBV13
CASTWQGANTEAFF
>few|.|TRBV29-1
CSVGEVGTDTQYF
>few|.|TRBV6-4
CASSQSGSSEAFF
>few|TRBD1|TRBV6-2/TRBV6-3
CASSSPGQVYEQYF
>.|TRBD2|TRBV20-1
CSAPGGTSGIGIPYEQYF
>many|.|TRBV4-1
CASSQSKLGYEQYF
>few|TRBD1|TRBV11-2
CASRGDRVLDEQYF
>few|.|TRBV7-9
CASSFDEYNEQFF
>.|.|TRBV21-1
CASSKDTDQETQYF
>.|.|TRBV5-1
CASSLAGGSPDTQYF
>.|.|TRBV29-1
CSVKQANTGELFF
>few|.|TRBV5-1
CASSPVAGLDTEAFF
>.|.|TRBV11-2
CASSFPGPYEQYF
>few|TRBD1|TRBV12-3/TRBV12-4
CASSPTGTGGPVHRQETQYF
>.|TRBD1|TRBV7-9
CASRGQGGQPQHF
>.|TRBD2|TRBV18
CASSPRFQAGGLDEQFF
>few|TRBD2|TRBV27
CASSLERLAEQFF
>.|.|TRBV2
CASSEERGSPGPEQYF
>.|TRBD2|TRBV12-3/TRBV12-4
CASSPSGSRYNEQFF
>.|TRBD2|TRBV6-2/TRBV6-3
CASTLLAGDGETQYF
>.|.|TRBV20-1
CSAVASRGMKGEQFF
>.|.|TRBV6-5
CASSLLPQTLDEQYF
>few|TRBD2|TRBV3-1
CASSPSSGGGQETQYF
>few|TRBD2|TRBV7-8
CASSLGPGLAGDNEQFF
>few|.|TRBV7-6
CASSLYELGADTQYF
>.|TRBD1|TRBV6-1
CASSPRGQGFYEQYF
>.|.|TRBV7-9
CASTGGGPPLHF
>few|.|TRBV7-9
CASSPWGDNQPQHF
>.|.|TRBV28
CASSLIRVPSYEQYF
>many|.|TRBV7-8
CASSAGQGGLHEQFF
>.|.|TRBV14
CASSQDQSSYNEQFF